This TCR beta chain was found in a study of cytotoxic CD8 clonotypes in ibrutinib-treated CLL. Assay: immunoSEQ multiplex PCR; the TCRdb copy retains only in-frame clones and omits some. The sample consists of 55,000 to 80,000 clones, just over 90% of them appearing once. From cryopreserved PBMCs came about 2.1 micrograms of genomic DNA used for TCR beta libraries. This clone was detected only once. Per the germline V gene, CDR1 is LNHDA and CDR2 is SQIVND (reference sequence). The CDR3 length is 14 residues. With 2 bases removed from V and 2 bases from J, the gap between germline ends came to 9 bases.

This clonotype was sampled from a human donor with chronic lymphocytic leukemia. The J gene is TRBJ2-5, the V gene TRBV19; D perhaps matches TRBD1 (5 bases). The starting material was PBMCs, obtained after 12 months of ibrutinib treatment. CDR3 in amino acids: CASSIFTGQETQYF. CDR3 bases: TGTGCCAGTAGTATATTTACAGGACAAGAGACCCAGTACTTC.